This record covers a single TCR beta chain. Incorporation of UMIs carrying a 6-nucleotide sample barcode was performed by template switching. TCRdb reanalyzed the 5' RACE reads and collapses them to one entry per CDR3 protein, without DNA. The sample yields approximately 400,000 distinct CDR3 sequences, of which the top ten take up 2% to 3%. The data originate from a study of monozygotic twins with inflammatory bowel disease. The CDR3 length is 15 residues. Germline V gives CDR1 SSHAT, CDR2 FNYEAQ (reference sequence). The sequenced material came from blood. This receptor was identified in a human donor with ulcerative colitis or Crohn's disease, or a healthy co-twin of an affected twin (not recorded which). This chain links TRBV7-7 with TRBJ2-1. The chain's CDR3 is CASSSGLAANNEQFF. The full variable domain, completed using reference TRBV7-7 and TRBJ2-1, is GAGVSQSPRYKVTKRGQDVTLRCDPISSHATLYWYQQALGQGPEFLTYFNYEAQPDKSGLPSDRFSAERPEGSISTLTIQRTEQRDSAMYRCASSSGLAANNEQFFGPGTRLTVL.